This T cell receptor beta chain was captured in a study of T-cell memory formation after mild COVID-19. Regarding the study as a whole: CD4+ clones that contracted lay mainly in CM and EM; CD8+ ones lay in EMRA. Unconfirmed was the SARS-CoV-2 specificity of second-wave clones that peaked on day 37.

Using its own MiXCR run on the 5' RACE reads, TCRdb lists one record per CDR3 protein. The repertoire includes some 150,000 distinct CDR3 sequences, less than 20% of them detected once, and around 2.4% sits in the top ten. Remarks on this clonotype: Its antigen is not known.

V was shortened by 7 bases and J by 0 bases, with 14 bases between the two germline ends. The CDR3 totals 15 residues. Germline V lookup: CDR1 MNHNY, CDR2 SVGAGI (reference sequence). Sequencing input: PBMCs or a T cell subset sorted from them (not recorded which). The rearrangement joins TRBV6-6 to TRBJ2-3; TRBD2 might be the D (5 bases). The source of this sequence is an adult woman who had mild COVID-19 (a few samples of this study predate the infection). Cell type and time point are not known. This chain's CDR3 is CASTGGRGSTDTQYF. CDR3 sequence (DNA): TGTGCCAGCACCGGCGGCCGGGGTAGCACAGATACGCAGTATTTT.